One sample yielded the 10 T cell receptor beta chains listed below, sequenced in a study of early T cells in non-severe SARS-CoV-2 infection. TCRdb recomputed calls from the 5' RACE reads with MiXCR, one row per CDR3 protein. The sample includes around 46,000 distinct CDR3 sequences, roughly 11% of them seen just once. What was sequenced was whole blood. These TCRs come from an adult who was a healthcare worker with PCR-confirmed SARS-CoV-2 infection or an uninfected control (not recorded which).

This clonotype showed up just a few times. The gene calls are TRBV5-1 and TRBJ2-1, with TRBD2 identical over 15 bases. The germline V gene encodes CDR1 SGHRS and CDR2 YFSETQ. Trimming at V came to 7 bases and at J to 2 bases, leaving 10 bases not matched to a gene. CDR3 length: 18 amino acids. CDR3: CASHLGLAGGQPYNEQFF. CDR3 bases: TGCGCCAGCCACTTGGGACTAGCGGGAGGTCAACCCTACAATGAGCAGTTCTTC.

The chain is built from TRBV7-2 and TRBJ2-3; the D is unclear. The CDR3 sequence is 13 residues long. The ends were cut back, 7 bases at V and 4 bases at J, with 12 bases in the middle. Germline CDR1 is SGHTA and CDR2 is FQGNSA. The DNA of the CDR3 is TGTGCCAGCATCCCGACATTGGCAGATACGCAGTATTTT. Translation: CASIPTLADTQYF.

In this sample, this clonotype turned up a few times. Sequence at one end of the junction differs from germline and may be a read error. This rearrangement joins TRBV29-1 to TRBJ2-2, with 7 positions matching TRBD1. Germline-derived CDR1 and CDR2 are SQVTM and ANQGSEA. The CDR3 is 13 amino acids. CDR3 nucleotides: TGCAGCGTCGAAGACAGGGTCGCCGGGGAGCTGTTTTTT. It translates to CSVEDRVAGELFF.

This clonotype was detected ten times or more. The V and J genes are TRBV29-1 and TRBJ2-1, with 13 bases that match TRBD2. The germline gives CDR1 SQVTM, CDR2 ANQGSEA. Trimming removed 3 bases from V and 4 bases from J; junction bases left unmatched: 6. The CDR3 spans 16 residues. The CDR3 DNA follows: TGCAGCGTTGACGGACTAGCGGGAGTGCGGTACAATGAGCAGTTCTTC. It is translated as CSVDGLAGVRYNEQFF.

This clonotype was seen ten or more times. The CDR3 DNA reads TGTGCCAGCAGCTTGGCGCAAAACCAGAACACTGAAGCTTTCTTT. This codes for CASSLAQNQNTEAFF. V and J are TRBV5-4 and TRBJ1-1; D is ambiguous. Trimming pared 0 bases from V and 1 base from J, leaving 10 bases between. This CDR3 is built from 15 residues. Germline CDR1 and CDR2: SGHNT and YYREEE (reference sequence).

This clonotype was recorded at least ten times. The gene calls are TRBV9 and TRBJ2-1, with D tentatively TRBD2 (6 bases). The germline V gene has CDR1 SGDLS and CDR2 YYNGEE. The CDR3 contains 16 residues. V lost 4 bases and J 0 bases, leaving 14 bases between the germline ends. This chain's CDR3 is CASSYPNGSSYNEQFF. The CDR3 DNA reads as TGTGCCAGCAGCTACCCTAACGGGAGCTCCTACAATGAGCAGTTCTTC.

The sample holds a few counts of this clonotype. The chain uses TRBV10-3 and TRBJ1-2; a possible D gene is TRBD1 (6 bases). The CDR3 loop spans 14 amino acids. Germline lookup yields CDR1 ENHRY and CDR2 SYGVKD. V lost 1 base and J lost 8, with 14 bases in between. CDR3 sequence: CAISELGRGSGYTF. DNA for the CDR3: TGTGCCATCAGTGAGTTGGGCAGGGGCTCAGGCTACACCTTC.

This clonotype came up many times. The rearrangement joins TRBV5-5 to TRBJ2-1; D tentatively fits TRBD1 or TRBD2 (6 bases each). Trimming shortened V by 3 bases and J by 7 bases, and 11 bases separated the two germline ends. The CDR3 is made up of 13 amino acids. Germline lookup yields CDR1 SGHKS and CDR2 YYEKEE (reference sequence). The CDR3 nucleotides are TGTGCCAGCAGCTACACAGGGAGGAATGAGCAGTTCTTC. Its translation is CASSYTGRNEQFF.

This clonotype was seen at least ten times. The V call is TRBV24-1, the J call TRBJ2-2; TRBD2 agrees at 13 bases. This CDR3 has 18 residues. From germline, CDR1 is KGHDR and CDR2 SFDVKD. After removal of 4 bases from V and 5 bases from J, the junction contained 9 bases not matched to a gene. CDR3 residues: CATSDLNGLAGVTGELFF. CDR3 bases: TGTGCCACCAGTGACCTAAATGGACTAGCGGGAGTAACCGGGGAGCTGTTTTTT.

The gene calls are TRBV28 and TRBJ1-6; D is possibly TRBD1 (5 bases). Trimming removed 6 bases at V and 10 bases at J, with 19 bases between. There are 15 residues in the CDR3. Germline V CDR1 and CDR2: MDHEN, SYDVKM. CDR3 nucleotides: TGTGCCAGCAGAACCAGACAGTGGGGAGGATCACCCCTCCACTTT. Residues: CASRTRQWGGSPLHF.